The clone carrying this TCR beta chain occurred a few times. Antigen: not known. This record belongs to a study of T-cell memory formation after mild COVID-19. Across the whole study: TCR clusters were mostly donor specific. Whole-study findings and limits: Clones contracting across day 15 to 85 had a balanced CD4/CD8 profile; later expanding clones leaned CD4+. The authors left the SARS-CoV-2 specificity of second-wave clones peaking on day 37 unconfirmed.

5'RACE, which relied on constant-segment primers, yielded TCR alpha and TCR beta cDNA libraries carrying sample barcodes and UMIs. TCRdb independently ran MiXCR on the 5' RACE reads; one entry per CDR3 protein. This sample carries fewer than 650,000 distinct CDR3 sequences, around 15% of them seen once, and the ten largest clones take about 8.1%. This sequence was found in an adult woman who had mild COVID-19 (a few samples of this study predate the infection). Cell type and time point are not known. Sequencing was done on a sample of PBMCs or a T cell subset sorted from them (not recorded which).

DNA of the CDR3: TGTGCCACCAGTGACGGACAGACAGGGTGGTCTGGCTACACCTTC. Translated, it gives CATSDGQTGWSGYTF. The chain has TRBV24-1 and TRBJ1-2; 7 bases are shared with TRBD1. The germline V gene encodes CDR1 KGHDR and CDR2 SFDVKD. Trimming at V came to 4 bases and at J to 7 bases, leaving 11 bases not matched to a gene. The CDR3 consists of 15 residues.